Each of the 2 T cell receptor beta chains below was sequenced from the same sample in a study of identical twins' blood T cells. TCRdb fed the 5' RACE reads into MiXCR, producing one record per CDR3 protein. This sample has 300,000 to 450,000 distinct CDR3 sequences, with around 30% found just once. The specimen was PBMCs. These TCRs come from a woman aged 18-55 years in good health.

This clonotype showed up just a few times. The V and J genes are TRBV29-1 and TRBJ2-1; no reliable D call. Trimming shortened V by 7 bases and J by 8 bases, and 12 bases separated the two germline ends. This CDR3 is 11 amino acids long. CDR1 is SQVTM, CDR2 ANQGSEA, per germline. DNA for the CDR3: TGCAGCGCCCCAAAGAGCGATGAGCAGTTCTTC. This codes for CSAPKSDEQFF.

The table lists this clonotype with a few counts. The J gene is TRBJ2-6, the V gene TRBV3-1, with 8 bases aligning to TRBD1. The length of the CDR3 is 15 residues. Germline V gene data show CDR1 as LGHDT and CDR2 as YNNKEL (reference sequence). Trimming at V came to 4 bases and at J to 2 bases, leaving 1 base not matched to a gene. CDR3 residues: CASSPGGTGANVLTF. DNA for the CDR3: TGTGCCAGCAGCCCAGGGGGCACTGGGGCCAACGTCCTGACTTTC.